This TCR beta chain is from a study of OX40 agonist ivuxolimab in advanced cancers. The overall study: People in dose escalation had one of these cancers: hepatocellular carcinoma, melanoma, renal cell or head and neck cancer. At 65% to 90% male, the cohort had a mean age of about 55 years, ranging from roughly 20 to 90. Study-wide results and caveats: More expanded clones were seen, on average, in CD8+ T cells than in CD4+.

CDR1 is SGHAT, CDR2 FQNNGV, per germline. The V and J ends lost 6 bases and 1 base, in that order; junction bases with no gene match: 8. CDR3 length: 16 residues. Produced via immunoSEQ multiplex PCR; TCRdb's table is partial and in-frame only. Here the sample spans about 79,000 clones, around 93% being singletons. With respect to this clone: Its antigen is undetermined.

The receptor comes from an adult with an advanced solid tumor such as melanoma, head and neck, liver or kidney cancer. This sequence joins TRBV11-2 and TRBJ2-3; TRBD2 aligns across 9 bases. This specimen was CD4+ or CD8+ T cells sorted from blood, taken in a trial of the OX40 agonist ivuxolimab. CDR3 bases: TGTGCCAGCAGGGGTAGCGGGGGCCTCCGCACAGATACGCAGTATTTT. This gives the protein CASRGSGGLRTDTQYF.